The 29 T cell receptor beta chains below all came from one sample that was sequenced in a study of T cell responses to AZD1222 COVID-19 vaccine. Only in-frame clones appear in the TCRdb table, and some are missing; sequencing was by immunoSEQ multiplex PCR. This sample has 100,000 to 150,000 clones, with roughly 91% found just once. The source was peripheral blood, collected 28 days after the second AZD1222 dose. Receptors originate from an adult who received the AZD1222 COVID-19 vaccine.

V gene TRBV10-3 combines with J gene TRBJ1-5, with D unresolved. In germline, CDR1 is ENHRY, CDR2 SYGVKD. V lost 6 bases to trimming and J lost 2 bases, with 8 bases between them. This CDR3 contains 13 residues. CDR3 amino acids: CAIRGGGNQPQHF. CDR3 in DNA: TGTGCCATCAGAGGTGGGGGCAATCAGCCCCAGCATTTT.

J is TRBJ2-1 and V is TRBV4-1; perhaps D is TRBD1 or TRBD2 (5 bases each). The CDR3 has 13 amino acids. The V end lost 6 bases, the J end lost 9 bases, and 15 bases lay between the germline ends. Germline V lookup: CDR1 MGHRA, CDR2 YSYEKL. The CDR3 spells CASRRGVSTEQFF. As DNA, the CDR3 is TGCGCCAGCAGGAGGGGTGTTTCAACTGAGCAGTTCTTC.

This sequence joins TRBV2 and TRBJ2-1, with 12 bases aligning to TRBD2. The trim removed 8 bases at V and 8 bases at J, leaving 7 bases unmatched. The V gene's germline CDR1 is SNHLY and CDR2 FYNNEI. This CDR3 contains 14 residues. The CDR3 bases are TGTGCCAGCCAGACTAGCGGGAGTCGAGATGAGCAGTTCTTC. It specifies CASQTSGSRDEQFF.

The rearrangement joins TRBV7-9 to TRBJ2-5; 9 positions agree with TRBD1. Germline CDR1 is SEHNR and CDR2 is FQNEAQ (reference sequence). V trimming: 3 bases; J trimming: 4 bases; junction bases outside the gene matches: 6. The CDR3 length is 15 residues. CDR3 DNA: TGTGCCAGCAGCTTCGTGACAGGGGGAGGAGAGACCCAGTACTTC. The encoded protein is CASSFVTGGGETQYF.

The rearrangement links TRBV7-3 to TRBJ1-2, with 9 bases aligning to TRBD1. The CDR3 has 14 residues. Germline trimming cut 4 bases from V and 8 bases from J; bases unmatched to any gene: 8. Germline CDR1 reads SGHTA; CDR2 reads FQGTGA. Here the CDR3 DNA reads TGTGCCAGCAGCTCAGGGACAGGGAATTCGGGCTACACCTTC. Protein sequence: CASSSGTGNSGYTF. The full variable domain, with the rest looked up from reference TRBV7-3 and TRBJ1-2, is GAGVSQTPSNKVTEKGKYVELRCDPISGHTALYWYRQSLGQGPEFLIYFQGTGAADDSGLPNDRFFAVRPEGSVSTLKIQRTERGDSAVYLCASSSGTGNSGYTFGSGTRLTVV.

The chain links TRBV7-9 to TRBJ2-3; D is ambiguous. CDR1 is SEHNR, CDR2 FQNEAQ, per germline (reference sequence). The CDR3 spans 14 residues. V lost 4 bases, J lost 1 base, and 9 bases lay in between. In DNA, the CDR3 is TGTGCCAGCAGCTCTCAGCCCCGCACAGATACGCAGTATTTT. Its protein product is CASSSQPRTDTQYF. Combining the CDR3 with reference TRBV7-9 and TRBJ2-3 gives the whole variable domain DTGVSQNPRHKITKRGQNVTFRCDPISEHNRLYWYRQTLGQGPEFLTYFQNEAQLEKSRLLSDRFSAERPKGSFSTLEIQRTEQGDSAMYLCASSSQPRTDTQYFGPGTRLTVL.

V and J are TRBV24-1 and TRBJ2-1; no reliable D call. Germline V gives CDR1 KGHDR, CDR2 SFDVKD. V was trimmed by 5 bases and J by 1 base, leaving 8 bases between them. The length of the CDR3 is 14 residues. The CDR3 coding sequence is TGTGCCACCAGTGGCGAGGCGTCCTACAATGAGCAGTTCTTC. It codes for CATSGEASYNEQFF.

The chain recombines TRBV5-1 with TRBJ1-1; D remains ambiguous. Germline-derived CDR1 and CDR2 are SGHRS and YFSETQ. Trimming pared 1 base from V and 0 bases from J, leaving 13 bases between. The CDR3 is 16 residues long. DNA for the CDR3: TGCGCCAGCAGCTTGTTTTTGGGCGCGATGAACACTGAAGCTTTCTTT. Amino acid sequence: CASSLFLGAMNTEAFF.

The chain combines TRBV6-5 with TRBJ1-4, with D possibly TRBD1 on 5 matching bases. The CDR3 is 14 amino acids. V lost 7 bases to trimming and J lost 5 bases, with 14 bases between them. Germline V gene sequence: CDR1 MNHEY, CDR2 SVGAGI. The CDR3 bases are TGTGCCAGCACCTTGACCCAGGGAAATGAAAAACTGTTTTTT. This gives the protein CASTLTQGNEKLFF.

The DNA of the CDR3 is TGCGCCAGCAGCTTGGCCGGTACCCCCTTAGGGAACGGTGAGCAGTTCTTC. Residues: CASSLAGTPLGNGEQFF. The rearrangement links TRBV5-1 to TRBJ2-1, with D unresolved. Germline V CDR1 and CDR2: SGHRS, YFSETQ. Trimming pared 0 bases from V and 9 bases from J, leaving 22 bases between. This CDR3 is 17 amino acids long.

The chain is built from TRBV27 and TRBJ1-2; TRBD1 matches at 8 bases. The V segment lost 2 bases and the J segment 2 bases; nucleotides outside the gene matches: 4. CDR1 MNHEY and CDR2 SMNVEV come from the germline V gene (reference sequence). This CDR3 region has 15 residues. Here the CDR3 reads CASSLGAGGNYGYTF. DNA for the CDR3: TGTGCCAGCAGTTTAGGGGCAGGGGGCAACTATGGCTACACCTTC.

This clone was picked up a small number of times. The chain carries TRBV3-1 (or the pseudogene TRBV3-2) and TRBJ2-7, with 7 positions matching TRBD1. CDR3 length equals 14 residues. Germline trimming cut 4 bases from V and 2 bases from J; bases unmatched to any gene: 5. Germline V lookup: CDR1 LGHDT, CDR2 YNNKEL (reference sequence). The CDR3 DNA reads as TGTGCCAGCAGCCCGAGGACAGGCCCCTACGAGCAGTACTTC. It yields the protein CASSPRTGPYEQYF.

V usage is TRBV27 and J usage is TRBJ1-5; possibly TRBD1 for D (5 bases). The V end lost 3 bases, the J end lost 2 bases, and 5 bases lay between the germline ends. The CDR3 length is 13 residues. Germline V gene sequence: CDR1 MNHEY, CDR2 SMNVEV (reference sequence). CDR3: CASSLGRNQPQHF. The CDR3 DNA sequence: TGTGCCAGCAGTTTGGGGCGCAATCAGCCCCAGCATTTT.

This chain connects TRBV9 to TRBJ2-5; tentatively, D is TRBD2 (6 bases). Germline CDR1 reads SGDLS; CDR2 reads YYNGEE. There are 15 residues in the CDR3. Trimming removed 0 bases from V and 4 bases from J, with 13 bases in between. The CDR3 spells CASSVGGTDAETQYF. The CDR3 bases are TGTGCCAGCAGCGTAGGCGGGACTGACGCAGAGACCCAGTACTTC.

The rearrangement links TRBV28 to TRBJ2-7; 9 bases are shared with TRBD1. Germline V gene sequence: CDR1 MDHEN, CDR2 SYDVKM. With V trimmed by 6 bases and J by 2 bases, 5 bases remained unmatched. This CDR3 comprises 14 residues. The CDR3 DNA sequence: TGTGCCAGCAGCCGGGACAGGGTTCCCTACGAGCAGTACTTC. This gives the protein CASSRDRVPYEQYF.

V gene TRBV28 combines with J gene TRBJ1-4; D ambiguous. Germline V lookup: CDR1 MDHEN, CDR2 SYDVKM. Trimming removed 5 bases from V and 13 bases from J, with 14 bases in between. The CDR3 covers 12 residues. The CDR3 spells CASSPYQAGLFF. Written as DNA, the CDR3 is TGTGCCAGCAGTCCCTACCAGGCCGGACTGTTTTTT.

This clone was seen a single time. The rearrangement links TRBV24-1 to TRBJ1-4; 9 positions match TRBD1. The V and J ends lost 6 bases and 4 bases, in that order; junction bases with no gene match: 11. Per the germline V gene, CDR1 is KGHDR and CDR2 is SFDVKD. CDR3 length: 17 amino acids. CDR3 sequence: CATSSPGQGRGNEKLFF. CDR3 sequence (DNA): TGTGCCACCAGTTCTCCGGGACAGGGACGGGGTAATGAAAAACTGTTTTTT.

The genes are TRBV18 and TRBJ1-6; 9 nucleotides align to TRBD1. There are 14 residues in the CDR3. V lost 5 bases and J lost 7; bases outside the gene matches: 3. The germline V gene has CDR1 KGHSH and CDR2 LQKENI. The CDR3 DNA sequence: TGTGCCAGCTCAAAGGGACAGGGAAATTCACCCCTCCACTTT. Its translation: CASSKGQGNSPLHF.

Worth noting for this clone: Other nucleotide sequences in the sample specify the same CDR3. This sequence joins TRBV5-1 and TRBJ2-1, with 9 bases lining up with TRBD1. V lost 3 bases, J lost 4 bases, and 2 bases stayed unmatched. CDR3 length equals 14 residues. Germline V gene data show CDR1 as SGHRS and CDR2 as YFSETQ. The CDR3 nucleotides are TGCGCCAGCAGCTCTGGGACAGGGTACAATGAGCAGTTCTTC. Encoded protein: CASSSGTGYNEQFF.

This chain connects TRBV11-2 to TRBJ2-7, with a possible D match to TRBD2 (6 bases). Germline CDR1 SGHAT, CDR2 FQNNGV. The V end was cut by 2 bases, the J end by 5 bases, with 10 bases between. The CDR3 is 13 residues long. The CDR3 DNA reads TGTGCCAGCAGCTTATCTTGGGGGGACGAGCAGTACTTC. This translates into CASSLSWGDEQYF.

This chain uses TRBV19 with TRBJ1-4; possible D gene TRBD1, 6 bases. V gave up 0 bases and J gave up 7 bases, with 15 bases separating them. CDR1 LNHDA and CDR2 SQIVND come from the germline V gene (reference sequence). There are 16 residues in the CDR3. Here the CDR3 DNA reads TGTGCCAGTAGTATAGATCGAGGGGGTAGAGGTGAAAAACTGTTTTTT. Amino acid sequence: CASSIDRGGRGEKLFF.

This chain links TRBV19 with TRBJ2-4; D is uncertain. The length of the CDR3 is 13 residues. The V end was cut by 1 base, the J end by 9 bases, with 10 bases between. Germline values: CDR1 LNHDA, CDR2 SQIVND (reference sequence). CDR3 region: CASSIGPVGIQYF. Written as DNA, the CDR3 is TGTGCCAGTAGTATAGGCCCAGTAGGCATTCAGTACTTC.

This chain links TRBV28 with TRBJ1-5; D call uncertain. The CDR3 runs to 16 residues. V lost 6 bases and J lost 0, with 15 bases in between. Germline V gene data show CDR1 as MDHEN and CDR2 as SYDVKM. This CDR3 reads CASSYPPFSSNQPQHF. In DNA form, the CDR3 reads TGTGCCAGCAGCTACCCCCCATTCTCTAGCAATCAGCCCCAGCATTTT. Full variable domain (remainder filled in from reference TRBV28 and TRBJ1-5): DVKVTQSSRYLVKRTGEKVFLECVQDMDHENMFWYRQDPGLGLRLIYFSYDVKMKEKGDIPEGYSVSREKKERFSLILESASTNQTSMYLCASSYPPFSSNQPQHFGDGTRLSIL.

This clone was recorded a few times. The chain couples TRBV7-8 to TRBJ2-1; TRBD2 matches 12 bases. CDR3 size: 16 residues. Germline CDR1 and CDR2: SGHVS and FQNEAQ. Trimming took 5 bases from V and 8 from J; bases not matched to a gene: 10. Written as DNA, the CDR3 is TGTGCCAGCAGCCGAATACTAGCGGGAGGAAACTATGAGCAGTTCTTC. This gives the protein CASSRILAGGNYEQFF.

The rearrangement joins TRBV29-1 to TRBJ2-7, with D possibly matching TRBD2 (6 bases). CDR3 size: 16 residues. V dropped 3 bases and J dropped 3 bases, with 21 bases sitting between them. Germline CDR1 reads SQVTM; CDR2 reads ANQGSEA. The CDR3 protein is CSVEILRPGGYYEQYF. The CDR3 DNA reads TGCAGCGTTGAGATCCTTAGACCCGGGGGTTACTACGAGCAGTACTTC.

The rearrangement uses TRBV14 and TRBJ1-2; possible D gene TRBD1, 5 bases. This CDR3 comprises 15 residues. V gave up 2 bases and J gave up 8 bases, with 18 bases separating them. Germline CDR1 SGHDN, CDR2 FVKESK. In DNA, the CDR3 is TGTGCCAGCAGCCAATCCAGTGCGACAGTTAGCGGCTACACCTTC. Protein: CASSQSSATVSGYTF.

The gene calls are TRBV10-3 and TRBJ1-1, with D possibly matching TRBD1 (6 bases). This CDR3 region has 13 residues. Trimming took off 10 bases at V and 5 bases at J, with 17 bases between the two ends. Germline assignment: CDR1 ENHRY and CDR2 SYGVKD. The CDR3 nucleotides read TGTGCCACAGGCGGGGGGCGTTGGACTGAAGCTTTCTTT. Protein sequence: CATGGGRWTEAFF.

The chain recombines TRBV19 with TRBJ1-1, with TRBD1 matching over 8 bases. V lost 4 bases to trimming and J lost 8 bases; unmatched junction nucleotides: 12. CDR1 is LNHDA, CDR2 SQIVND, per germline (reference sequence). The CDR3 totals 15 residues. The CDR3, as DNA: TGTGCCAGTAGTAGGTGGGGACAGGCCGCCGGGGAAGCTTTCTTT. Translating gives CASSRWGQAAGEAFF.

Note on this clone: At one end, the junction sequence differs from germline, possibly due to a read error. The chain recombines TRBV7-7 with TRBJ1-4; 8 bases fit TRBD1. Germline V lookup: CDR1 SSHAT, CDR2 FNYEAQ (reference sequence). There are 13 residues in the CDR3. CDR3 region: CASSLGTGDDLFF. The CDR3 nucleotides are TGTGCTAGCAGCCTTGGGACAGGCGACGACCTGTTTTTT.